This entry features one TCR beta chain sequence. The V end lost 4 bases, the J end lost 5 bases, and 16 bases lay between the germline ends. Looked up from germline, CDR1 is DFQATT and CDR2 is SNEGSKA (reference sequence). The CDR3 runs to 14 residues. One entry per CDR3 protein, called by TCRdb with MiXCR from the 5' RACE reads. The sample carries about 720,000 distinct CDR3 sequences, 18% recorded once. The sample is drawn from a study of identical twins. This sample also belongs to another study, concerning T cells expressing NK-cell markers.

The origin of this receptor is a woman in her late teens or twenties in good health. The chain combines TRBV20-1 with TRBJ2-3; D may be TRBD1 or TRBD2 (6 bases each). Sequencing was performed on PBMCs. The CDR3 protein is CSAKRSGAVDTQYF. The CDR3 DNA reads as TGCAGTGCTAAAAGGTCGGGGGCAGTAGATACGCAGTATTTT.